The next 8 T cell receptor beta chains were all read from a single sample in a study of blood T cells in healthy people across ages. The second PCR ran roughly 7 to 11 cycles with a sample-barcoded 5' primer and J-beta primers. Each CDR3 protein gets one entry after TCRdb re-called the 5' RACE reads with MiXCR. This table holds 1.5 million to 2 million distinct CDR3 sequences, roughly a third found once. Sequencing was performed on blood. These receptors came from a woman in her twenties or thirties in good health.

This chain connects TRBV6-2 or TRBV6-3 to TRBJ2-7, with D perhaps matching TRBD2 (5 bases). CDR3 size: 15 residues. V lost 0 bases, J lost 2 bases, and 11 bases lay in between. Per germline, CDR1 MNHEY and CDR2 SVGEGT. CDR3 amino acids: CASSYSAGWAYEQYF. CDR3 bases: TGTGCCAGCAGTTACTCGGCGGGCTGGGCCTACGAGCAGTACTTC.

CDR3 loop: CASGLANEQFF. CDR3 in DNA: TGTGCCAGCGGGCTAGCTAATGAGCAGTTCTTC. The chain is built from TRBV2 and TRBJ2-1, with a weak D call TRBD2 (5 bases). CDR1 is SNHLY, CDR2 FYNNEI, per germline. The CDR3 contains 11 residues. V dropped 8 bases and J dropped 7 bases, with 9 bases sitting between them.

This clonotype was counted a few times. The chain links TRBV28 to TRBJ2-1, with D unclear. Germline V gene data show CDR1 as MDHEN and CDR2 as SYDVKM. V lost 2 bases, J lost 0 bases, and 17 bases lay in between. The CDR3 is 18 residues long. The DNA of the CDR3 is TGTGCCAGCAGTTTACCGACCCCGGGCGGAGCCTCCTACAATGAGCAGTTCTTC. As protein: CASSLPTPGGASYNEQFF.

The sample holds a few counts of this clonotype. This chain joins TRBV7-8 and TRBJ2-7; D ambiguous. V was cut by 2 bases and J by 5 bases, with 13 bases left in between. CDR3 length equals 14 residues. The V gene's germline CDR1 is SGHVS and CDR2 FQNEAQ. CDR3 nucleotides: TGTGCCAGCAGCTTACCTGCGAGGCCTGACGAGCAGTACTTC. This sequence encodes CASSLPARPDEQYF.

This clonotype was recorded a few times. The chain employs TRBV29-1 and TRBJ1-1; no clear D gene. The CDR3 is made up of 12 amino acids. V was clipped by 5 bases and J by 1 base, with 8 bases between them. Germline CDR1 and CDR2: SQVTM and ANQGSEA. The CDR3 sequence: CSVNTANTEAFF. The CDR3 DNA sequence: TGCAGCGTTAATACCGCGAACACTGAAGCTTTCTTT.

The genes are TRBV28 and TRBJ2-3; D is undetermined. The CDR3 extends over 15 amino acids. Germline assignment: CDR1 MDHEN and CDR2 SYDVKM. V was pared by 5 bases and J by 3 bases, with 15 bases between. CDR3 coding DNA: TGTGCCAGCAGTCAAGCCCAGCGCTGGACAGATACGCAGTATTTT. This sequence encodes CASSQAQRWTDTQYF.

There are many counts of this clonotype. The chain is built from TRBV7-9 and TRBJ2-3; the D is unclear. From germline, CDR1 is SEHNR and CDR2 FQNEAQ (reference sequence). Trimming left V 5 bases short and J 7 bases short, with 16 bases between. The CDR3 length is 14 residues. The CDR3 DNA sequence: TGTGCCAGCAGCACCCAGGCTAGTATAAATACGCAGTATTTT. It yields the protein CASSTQASINTQYF.

CDR3 protein: CSAPIVGGSYNEQFF. CDR3 sequence (DNA): TGCAGTGCCCCCATAGTCGGGGGGTCTTACAATGAGCAGTTCTTC. V usage is TRBV20-1 and J usage is TRBJ2-1, with 7 bases matching TRBD2. This CDR3 has 15 amino acids. Germline CDR1 and CDR2: DFQATT and SNEGSKA (reference sequence). J was trimmed by 4 bases and V by 6 bases; bases with no gene match: 12.